Below are 8 T cell receptor beta chains sequenced from a single sample in a study of chemoradiotherapy in HPV16-positive cancers (dated by TCRdb to the early 2020s). Receptor libraries were prepared by the immunoSEQ multiplex PCR assay. As stored in TCRdb, this immuneACCESS dataset retains in-frame rearrangements with V and J assigned. A fraction of the clones does not appear; measured against another copy, unresolved V genes explain less than half of the discrepancy, and the remainder lacks a known reason. Here the sample has 65,000 to 80,000 clones; about 88% occur a single time. The ten largest clones represent roughly 4.2% of the sample. The sequencing used blood, collected from a patient who underwent chemoradiotherapy. The receptors shown here come from a human donor with HPV-associated anogenital cancer.

This clone came up once. The V call is TRBV9, the J call TRBJ1-1; no clear D gene. Trimming took off 2 bases at V and 0 bases at J, with 14 bases between the two ends. The germline V gene has CDR1 SGDLS and CDR2 YYNGEE. CDR3 length: 16 amino acids. The CDR3 nucleotides are TGTGCCAGCAGCGTTGGCGACCTTCCGATGAACACTGAAGCTTTCTTT. This translates into CASSVGDLPMNTEAFF. The entire variable domain, with the rest obtained from reference TRBV9 and TRBJ1-1, is as follows: DSGVTQTPKHLITATGQRVTLRCSPRSGDLSVYWYQQSLDQGLQFLIQYYNGEERAKGNILERFSAQQFPDLHSELNLSSLELGDSALYFCASSVGDLPMNTEAFFGQGTRLTVV.

The chain combines TRBV9 with TRBJ2-3; D uncertain. The V gene's germline CDR1 is SGDLS and CDR2 YYNGEE. This CDR3 is 17 amino acids long. V lost 0 bases and J lost 2, with 16 bases in between. CDR3 residues: CASSVVSWGSYTDTQYF. For the CDR3, the DNA is TGTGCCAGCAGCGTAGTGAGTTGGGGATCCTACACAGATACGCAGTATTTT. The whole variable domain, filled in from reference TRBV9 and TRBJ2-3, reads DSGVTQTPKHLITATGQRVTLRCSPRSGDLSVYWYQQSLDQGLQFLIQYYNGEERAKGNILERFSAQQFPDLHSELNLSSLELGDSALYFCASSVVSWGSYTDTQYFGPGTRLTVL.

This chain joins TRBV7-2 and TRBJ2-5; D is possibly TRBD2 (5 bases). The CDR3 length is 16 residues. CDR1 and CDR2 from the germline V gene are SGHTA and FQGNSA. V lost 4 bases and J 0 bases, leaving 15 bases between the germline ends. The chain's CDR3 is CASSSGLRRNQETQYF. Here the CDR3 DNA reads TGTGCCAGCAGCTCCGGACTGCGCCGCAACCAAGAGACCCAGTACTTC.

The chain recombines TRBV5-1 with TRBJ1-2; no definite D call. V was pared by 2 bases and J by 7 bases, with 12 bases between. Germline V lookup: CDR1 SGHRS, CDR2 YFSETQ. This CDR3 contains 13 residues. The CDR3, as DNA: TGCGCCAGCAGCTTCGACGGAGAGGGTGGCTACACCTTC. Amino acid sequence: CASSFDGEGGYTF. Supplemented by reference TRBV5-1 and TRBJ1-2, the full variable domain reads KAGVTQTPRYLIKTRGQQVTLSCSPISGHRSVSWYQQTPGQGLQFLFEYFSETQRNKGNFPGRFSGRQFSNSRSEMNVSTLELGDSALYLCASSFDGEGGYTFGSGTRLTVV.

The V gene is TRBV9, the J gene TRBJ2-3, with TRBD2 matching over 9 bases. Germline trimming cut 0 bases from V and 4 bases from J; bases unmatched to any gene: 9. The CDR3 contains 17 residues. In germline, CDR1 is SGDLS, CDR2 YYNGEE. The CDR3 sequence is CASSVDAAGGLADTQYF. CDR3 in DNA: TGTGCCAGCAGCGTAGATGCAGCGGGGGGACTTGCAGATACGCAGTATTTT.

About this clone: One end of the junction does not line up with germline, which may come from a read error. The J gene is TRBJ1-4, the V gene TRBV5-6, with 10 nucleotides matching TRBD1. Germline CDR1 SGHDT, CDR2 YYEEEE. CDR3 length: 12 residues. This chain's CDR3 is CASSLGPGQGIF. In DNA form, the CDR3 reads TGTGCCAGCAGCTTGGGGCCGGGACAGGGGATTTTT.

The chain recombines TRBV19 with TRBJ2-5; possibly TRBD1 or TRBD2 for D (5 bases each). The tail of the sequence fits TRBJ2-7 better, so the J call may be wrong. There are 14 residues in the CDR3. Germline loops: CDR1 LNHDA, CDR2 SQIVND (reference sequence). The CDR3 DNA reads TGTGCCAGTAAGCAGGTAGGGGAGAAGAACGAGCAGTACTTC. Translated, it gives CASKQVGEKNEQYF.

This sequence joins TRBV10-3 and TRBJ2-7, with 11 positions matching TRBD2. CDR1 is ENHRY and CDR2 is SYGVKD in the germline V gene. V was pared by 6 bases and J by 6 bases, with 7 bases of the junction left unmatched. The CDR3 contains 14 residues. The CDR3 sequence is CAIRLAGVLSEQYF. As DNA, the CDR3 is TGTGCCATCAGACTAGCGGGAGTGTTATCCGAGCAGTACTTC.